These T cell receptor beta chains were read from a single sample in a study of blood T cell repertoires in COVID-19. The table came from immunoSEQ multiplex PCR; TCRdb's copy has only in-frame clones and leaves some out. Seen here are roughly 250,000 clones, around 83% observed once, and the top ten hold roughly a tenth. Sequencing input: peripheral blood. The source is a woman at least 80 years old with acute or convalescent COVID-19. Each CDR3 is given with its conserved first and last residue. The order of the fields is clone size, D gene, J gene, V gene, CDR3 DNA, CDR3 protein. The D gene is left open where the match is weak. A row's size may be missing; if present it is once, few, many or a size class.

>.|TRBD1|TRBJ1-1|TRBV28
TGTGCCAGCAGACCGACAGGGGGCACTGAAGCTTTCTTT
CASRPTGGTEAFF
>.|.|TRBJ1-6|TRBV19
TGTGCCAGTAGTGCAGGGCCTGCTTCACCCCTCCACTTT
CASSAGPASPLHF
>.|TRBD1|TRBJ1-5|TRBV7-9
TGTGCCAGCAGCTTGCAGGGGGCACAACAGCCCCAGCATTTT
CASSLQGAQQPQHF
>.|TRBD1|TRBJ1-2|TRBV29-1
TGCAGCGCAAGAACCGGGACAGGGGGTTCTGGCTACACCTTC
CSARTGTGGSGYTF
>.|TRBD1|TRBJ2-3|TRBV19
TGTGCCAGTAGTCAATCGGCAGGGGGCGTACCAGATACGCAGTATTTT
CASSQSAGGVPDTQYF
>few|.|TRBJ1-1|TRBV27
TGTGCCAGCACCCGACGGGGGATGAACACTGAAGCTTTCTTT
CASTRRGMNTEAFF
>once|TRBD1|TRBJ1-1|TRBV3-1/TRBV3-2
TGTGCCAGCAGCCCCTCACAGGGGGGCACTGAAGCTTTCTTT
CASSPSQGGTEAFF
>.|TRBD1|TRBJ1-4|TRBV5-1
TGCGCCAGCAGCTTGCAGGGGGCTACTAATGAAAAACTGTTTTTT
CASSLQGATNEKLFF
>.|.|TRBJ1-5|TRBV19
TGTGCCAGTAGTATAGAAGGGGTTCAGCCCCAGCATTTT
CASSIEGVQPQHF
>.|TRBD1|TRBJ1-5|TRBV27
TGTGCCAGCAGAGCAGACAGGGTGGCCAATCAGCCCCAGCATTTT
CASRADRVANQPQHF
>few|.|TRBJ2-6|TRBV4-2
TGTGCCAGCAGCCAAGCCATGGGGGGCTCTGGGGCCAACGTCCTGACTTTC
CASSQAMGGSGANVLTF
>.|.|TRBJ1-1|TRBV18
TGTGCCAGCTCAAGCGAGGGTGACACTGAAGCTTTCTTT
CASSSEGDTEAFF
>.|.|TRBJ2-2|TRBV9
TGTGCCAGCAGCGTAGGAGGGTCCGGGGAGCTGTTTTTT
CASSVGGSGELFF
>.|.|TRBJ1-1|TRBV12-3/TRBV12-4
TGTGCCAGCAGTCCGGGGTCTCCTGAAGCTTTCTTT
CASSPGSPEAFF
>.|TRBD2|TRBJ2-2|TRBV10-3
TGTGCCATCAGCGAGTCAAAACTAGCGGGACCGAACACCGGGGAGCTGTTTTTT
CAISESKLAGPNTGELFF
>few|TRBD1|TRBJ1-6|TRBV28
TGTGCCAGCAGTTTGAAAGGGACAGGGATAACTAATTCACCCCTCCACTTT
CASSLKGTGITNSPLHF
>many|TRBD1|TRBJ1-2|TRBV10-3
TGTGCCATCAGTGAGTTAGCCGGGACAGGGAATTACGGCTACACCTTC
CAISELAGTGNYGYTF
>.|.|TRBJ1-1|TRBV7-2
TGTGCCAGCAGCTCTTGGTTCGGGGGAACAGCTTTCTTT
CASSSWFGGTAFF
>.|.|TRBJ1-5|TRBV27
TGTGCCAGCAGTTTGGGCAGGGGCAATCAGCCCCAGCATTTT
CASSLGRGNQPQHF
>.|TRBD2|TRBJ2-3|TRBV10-2
TGCGCCAGCAGTGAGCCTCGGACTAGCGGGGTTGCAGATACGCAGTATTTT
CASSEPRTSGVADTQYF
>.|.|TRBJ2-3|TRBV5-1
TGCGCCAGCAGCTTGCAGGGGTACGGCACAGATACGCAGTATTTT
CASSLQGYGTDTQYF
>.|.|TRBJ1-5|TRBV19
TGTGCCAGCACGGTCAGGGGCCCGGGGTATAGCAATCAGCCCCAGCATTTT
CASTVRGPGYSNQPQHF
>.|TRBD1|TRBJ1-1|TRBV7-2
TGTGCCAGCAGCTTAACAACAGGGGGTGGTGGTGAAGCTTTCTTT
CASSLTTGGGGEAFF
>.|.|TRBJ2-4|TRBV5-6
TGTGCCAGCAGCTTGGTTCGGGGGGCCGTGGTCAAAAACATTCAGTACTTC
CASSLVRGAVVKNIQYF
>.|.|TRBJ2-1|TRBV11-2
TGTGCCAGCCGGACTGGAACTGAGCAGTTCTTC
CASRTGTEQFF
>.|TRBD2|TRBJ2-1|TRBV6-5
TGTGCCAGCAGTTACTTACTAGCGGGGGGGCCGGGTGAGCAGTTCTTC
CASSYLLAGGPGEQFF
>.|.|TRBJ2-5|TRBV5-1
TGCGCCAGCAGCTTGGTGGGCAGCACCCAAGAGACCCAGTACTTC
CASSLVGSTQETQYF
>.|TRBD1|TRBJ1-6|TRBV7-9
TGTGCCAGCAGCTTAGCGGGGACAGGGAATTCACCCCTCCACTTT
CASSLAGTGNSPLHF
>once|.|TRBJ2-3|TRBV9
TGTGCCAGCAGCGTAGAGGGAGGCCTTAGCACAGATACGCAGTATTTT
CASSVEGGLSTDTQYF
>.|TRBD1|TRBJ1-2|TRBV3-1/TRBV3-2
TGTGCCAGCAGCCAAGAGGGACAGCCATATGGCTACACCTTC
CASSQEGQPYGYTF
>.|TRBD2|TRBJ2-7|TRBV11-2
TGTGCCAGCAGCTCGGGACTAGCGGGGGTTGAGCAGTACTTC
CASSSGLAGVEQYF
>.|.|TRBJ2-6|TRBV10-2
TGCGCCAGCAGCCCCGTGGGCTCGGCCAACGTCCTGACTTTC
CASSPVGSANVLTF
>.|TRBD1|TRBJ1-2|TRBV6-5
TGTGCCAGCAGGACAGGGGCCTATGGCTACACCTTC
CASRTGAYGYTF
>.|.|TRBJ1-4|TRBV14
TGTGCCAGCAGCCAAGACCCACGGGAAAAACTGTTTTTT
CASSQDPREKLFF
>once|.|TRBJ1-2|TRBV12-3/TRBV12-4
TGTGCCAGCAGCGACTATGGCTACACCTTC
CASSDYGYTF
>once|TRBD1|TRBJ1-1|TRBV6-5
TGTGCCAGCACTCGACAGGGTTGGAACACTGAAGCTTTCTTT
CASTRQGWNTEAFF
>.|.|TRBJ2-2|TRBV29-1
TGCAGCGGGGGCGGACACCCAGGAACCGGGGAGCTGTTTTTT
CSGGGHPGTGELFF
>.|.|TRBJ1-2|TRBV9
TGTGCCAGCAGCGTAGACCCCGTGCAGGAAGGCTACACCTTC
CASSVDPVQEGYTF
>few|.|TRBJ1-1|TRBV5-1
TGCGCCAGCAGAGGGGATAGGAACACTGAAGCTTTCTTT
CASRGDRNTEAFF
>once|.|TRBJ1-5|TRBV21-1
TGTGCCAGCAGTTCGAATCAGCCCCAGCATTTT
CASSSNQPQHF
>.|.|TRBJ2-6|TRBV2
TGTGCCAGCAGTCCCCGAAAGACCGGGTCCGGGGCCAACGTCCTGACTTTC
CASSPRKTGSGANVLTF
>few|.|TRBJ1-6|TRBV3-1/TRBV3-2
TGTGCCAGCAGACAAGATCGGAATTCACCCCTCCACTTT
CASRQDRNSPLHF
>.|TRBD1|TRBJ1-1|TRBV14
TGTGCCAGCAGCCAGTCAGGGGGACCCATGAACACTGAAGCTTTCTTT
CASSQSGGPMNTEAFF
>.|.|TRBJ1-3|TRBV14
TGTGCCAGCAGCCAAGAAAGACTCCCGGGCTCTGGAAACACCATATATTTT
CASSQERLPGSGNTIYF
>.|.|TRBJ2-5|TRBV7-3
TGTGCCAGCAGCTTAGCGGGGAGGTTAGAGACCCAGTACTTC
CASSLAGRLETQYF
>.|TRBD1|TRBJ1-2|TRBV27
TGTGCCAGCAGTTTTTTGACAGGGGTCGGCGGCTACACCTTC
CASSFLTGVGGYTF
>.|.|TRBJ2-5|TRBV11-2
TGTGCCAGCAGCCGACAGAGCCCACAAGAGACCCAGTACTTC
CASSRQSPQETQYF
>.|TRBD2|TRBJ2-3|TRBV7-3
TGTGCCAGCAGCTTTTGGGGGGGAAGCACAGATACGCAGTATTTT
CASSFWGGSTDTQYF
>.|TRBD1|TRBJ2-1|TRBV18
TGTGCCAGCTCACCATCCCCGGGACAGGGAAACAATGAGCAGTTCTTC
CASSPSPGQGNNEQFF
>.|TRBD1|TRBJ1-2|TRBV6-5
TGTGCCAGCAGCCCGACAGGGGGCGGCTATGGCTACACCTTC
CASSPTGGGYGYTF